A selection of T cell receptor beta chains follows, all from one sample in a study of T cells in Graves' hyperthyroidism and ophthalmopathy. In TCRdb, the multiplex PCR reads were re-called with MiXCR into one record per CDR3 protein. The data contain roughly 200,000 distinct CDR3 sequences, around 17% of them singletons. The sample comprised blood. All receptors derive from a man aged 40-50 years with Graves' hyperthyroidism. CDR3s include the opening cysteine and the closing phenylalanine or tryptophan. The D gene is left open where the match is weak. The size field is filled for only some rows; it gives once, few, many or a size class.

>TRBD1|TRBV2|.|TRBJ2-7
TGTGCCAGCAGTGAAGTCGCCAGGGGGTACGTGGAGCAGTACTTC
CASSEVARGYVEQYF
>TRBD1|TRBV4-1|.|TRBJ2-1
TGCGCCAGCAGCAAGGGACAGAGGACCTACAATGAGCAGTTCTTC
CASSKGQRTYNEQFF
>.|TRBV7-9|many|TRBJ2-5
TGTGCCAGCAGCTTAGCGTCGTCGGAGACCCAGTACTTC
CASSLASSETQYF
>TRBD2|TRBV11-2|few|TRBJ2-1
TGTGCCAGCAGCTTAGGCCGCCGTAGACTAGCGGGGGACCGTGAGCAGTTCTTC
CASSLGRRRLAGDREQFF
>.|TRBV6-2/TRBV6-3|many|TRBJ2-1
TGTGCCAGCAATTTCTCCCCTTACGGGACGGAGAACAATGAGCAGTTCTTC
CASNFSPYGTENNEQFF
>.|TRBV20-1|once|TRBJ2-3
TGCAGTGCTATGTATTCTCGGACAGATACGCAGTATTTT
CSAMYSRTDTQYF
>.|TRBV4-2|few|TRBJ1-2
TGTGCCAGCAGCCAAGACGGGCAATTAACTCGGCACACCTTC
CASSQDGQLTRHTF
>TRBD1|TRBV12-3/TRBV12-4|many|TRBJ1-6
TGTGCCAGCAGACCCGGGACAGGGGTTTCACCCCTCCACTTT
CASRPGTGVSPLHF
>.|TRBV6-1|many|TRBJ1-5
TGTGCCAGCAGATTCTCAGTGGGTCAGCCCCAGCATTTT
CASRFSVGQPQHF
>.|TRBV5-1|.|TRBJ2-7
TGCGCCAGCAGCAATGGACCCAACGGAGGGGACGAGCAGTACTTC
CASSNGPNGGDEQYF
>TRBD2|TRBV5-1|many|TRBJ2-7
TGCGCCAGCAGCTCCGGGACTAGCGGGGCCGAGCAGTACTTC
CASSSGTSGAEQYF
>.|TRBV29-1|.|TRBJ1-4
TGCAGCCTCTTGGGAGATAATGAAAAACTGTTTTTT
CSLLGDNEKLFF
>.|TRBV27|few|TRBJ1-6
TGTGCCAGCGGCCCCCTTTATAATTCACCCCTCCACTTT
CASGPLYNSPLHF
>.|TRBV7-9|.|TRBJ1-6
TGTGCCAGCAGCTTAGATTCGCCACCCCTCCACTTT
CASSLDSPPLHF
>.|TRBV27|.|TRBJ1-5
TGTGCCAGCCAAGCGGCTTCCCCCCGGGGCAATCAGCCCCAGCATTTT
CASQAASPRGNQPQHF
>.|TRBV5-6|many|TRBJ2-5
TGTGCCAGCAGCTTGGTGTCACCCGGGGAGACCCAGTACTTC
CASSLVSPGETQYF
>.|TRBV10-3|.|TRBJ1-1
TGTGCCATCAGTGGGCGACCTTTT
CAISGRPF
>.|TRBV6-9|.|TRBJ1-5
TGTGCCAGCAGTTTACTGAATGGTCAGCCCCAGCATTTT
CASSLLNGQPQHF
>.|TRBV20-1|many|TRBJ2-1
TGCAGTGCTAGAAGGTACCGCAATGAGCAGTTCTTC
CSARRYRNEQFF
>TRBD1|TRBV6-1|.|TRBJ1-1
TGTGCCAGCAGCATGAGGGGGCTATACATGAACACTGAAGCTTTCTTT
CASSMRGLYMNTEAFF
>TRBD2|TRBV10-1|many|TRBJ2-1
TGCGCCAGCAGTAAGACTAGCGGGGGGGGGGGCTCCTACAATGAGCAGTTCTTC
CASSKTSGGGGSYNEQFF